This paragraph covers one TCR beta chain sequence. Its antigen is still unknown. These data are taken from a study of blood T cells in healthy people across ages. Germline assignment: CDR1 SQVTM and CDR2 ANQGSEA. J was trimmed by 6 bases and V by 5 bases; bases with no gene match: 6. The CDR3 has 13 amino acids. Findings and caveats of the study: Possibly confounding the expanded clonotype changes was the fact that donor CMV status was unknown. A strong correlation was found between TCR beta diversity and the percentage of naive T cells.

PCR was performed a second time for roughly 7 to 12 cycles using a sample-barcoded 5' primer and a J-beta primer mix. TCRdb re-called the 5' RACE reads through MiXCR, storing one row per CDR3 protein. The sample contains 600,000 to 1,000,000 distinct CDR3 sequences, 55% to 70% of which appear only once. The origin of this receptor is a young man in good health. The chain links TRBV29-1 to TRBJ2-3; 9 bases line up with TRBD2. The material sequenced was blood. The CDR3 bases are TGCAGCGTTTCGCGGGGGGGCTCGGATACGCAGTATTTT. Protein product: CSVSRGGSDTQYF.